Listed here are 11 T cell receptor beta chains from one sample, sequenced in a study of T-cell reconstitution after alpha-beta-depleted transplantation in children (TCRdb year 2016). The sample's treatment or condition label is to be understood as: allogeneic hematopoietic cell transplantation with graft depleted of TCRalphabeta T cells and CD19 B cells. Library construction relied on PCR. Data came from an Illumina HiSeq 2500. Molecular barcoding was employed in the preparation of TCR libraries, with unique molecular identifiers being used to normalize TCRbeta repertoire quantification. In-frame beta chains were kept once TCRdb had trimmed the public reads at Q25 with fastp and called clones with MiXCR. Here each entry gathers all rows of one CDR3 protein and keeps the most common genes and DNA. This sample lists hundreds of thousands of distinct CDR3 sequences; around 13% were detected once. The top ten constitute about 2% of the sample.

The sample consisted of PBMCs, mostly from graft donor cells, taken 360 days after TCRalphabeta/CD19-depleted stem cell transplant. The source of these receptors is a male patient under 18 who had a stem cell transplant for acute myeloid leukemia, so the T cells may come from the graft donor.

This clonotype was detected many times. This chain joins TRBV10-3 and TRBJ1-5; possible D gene TRBD1, 6 bases. The germline gives CDR1 ENHRY, CDR2 SYGVKD. The V end was cut by 6 bases, the J end by 5 bases, with 11 bases between. The CDR3 has 13 residues. The CDR3, as DNA: TGTGCCATCAGCTGGACAGATGATCAGCCCCAGCATTTT. Amino acid sequence: CAISWTDDQPQHF.

Comment on this clonotype: A much larger clone lies a single base off, so this may be a read error. The genes are TRBV29-1 and TRBJ2-1, with D unresolved. V dropped 4 bases and J dropped 5 bases, with 15 bases sitting between them. CDR1 and CDR2 from the germline V gene are SQVTM and ANQGSEA. The CDR3 extends over 14 amino acids. DNA for the CDR3: TGCAGCGTTGGGTTTGGGCTAGTTGACAATGAGCAGTTCTTC. Protein product: CSVGFGLVDNEQFF.

The V and J genes are TRBV29-1 and TRBJ2-2; a possible D gene is TRBD2 (6 bases). V shed 7 bases and J shed 4 bases, with 10 bases lying between them. Germline loops: CDR1 SQVTM, CDR2 ANQGSEA. CDR3 size: 12 residues. This CDR3 is CSGLEGTGELFF. The CDR3 DNA is TGCAGCGGACTAGAGGGCACCGGGGAGCTGTTTTTT.

The genes are TRBV5-1 and TRBJ2-5; 9 bases are shared with TRBD2. CDR3 length: 17 amino acids. V was pared by 0 bases and J by 1 base, with 7 bases of the junction left unmatched. Germline V gene lookup returns CDR1 SGHRS and CDR2 YFSETQ. CDR3 sequence: CASSLVLAGTIQETQYF. DNA of the CDR3: TGCGCCAGCAGCTTGGTCCTAGCGGGAACGATCCAAGAGACCCAGTACTTC.

This clonotype was seen a few times. V and J are TRBV7-9 and TRBJ2-4; the D gene is possibly TRBD2 (6 bases). CDR1 is SEHNR, CDR2 FQNEAQ, per germline (reference sequence). This CDR3 region has 13 residues. Trimming shortened V by 3 bases and J by 6 bases, and 9 bases separated the two germline ends. The CDR3: CASSLEGGNIQYF. The CDR3 DNA follows: TGTGCCAGCAGCTTGGAGGGCGGAAACATTCAGTACTTC. Supplemented by reference TRBV7-9 and TRBJ2-4, the full variable domain reads DTGVSQNPRHKITKRGQNVTFRCDPISEHNRLYWYRQTLGQGPEFLTYFQNEAQLEKSRLLSDRFSAERPKGSFSTLEIQRTEQGDSAMYLCASSLEGGNIQYFGAGTRLSVL.

This clonotype was detected ten times or more. The chain has TRBV20-1 and TRBJ2-7; possible D gene TRBD1, 6 bases. Trimming stripped 1 base from V and 1 base from J, with 14 bases between. CDR3 length: 15 amino acids. Germline CDR1 reads DFQATT; CDR2 reads SNEGSKA (reference sequence). The CDR3 protein is CSARGGRQGSYEQYF. In DNA, the CDR3 is TGCAGTGCTAGAGGTGGGCGGCAGGGGTCCTACGAGCAGTACTTC.

The V and J genes are TRBV4-2 and TRBJ2-5; D remains ambiguous. With 4 bases removed from V and 3 bases from J, the gap between germline ends came to 15 bases. The length of the CDR3 is 15 residues. Germline V lookup: CDR1 LGHNA, CDR2 YNFKEQ. Written as DNA, the CDR3 is TGTGCCAGCAGCCGGACGGAGATAAATAAAGAGACCCAGTACTTC. This sequence encodes CASSRTEINKETQYF.

This clonotype was observed a handful of times. The chain carries TRBV20-1 and TRBJ2-1, with D uncertain. CDR1 DFQATT and CDR2 SNEGSKA come from the germline V gene (reference sequence). Trimming shortened V by 5 bases and J by 9 bases, and 11 bases separated the two germline ends. The CDR3 is made up of 11 amino acids. The CDR3 sequence is CSAGFFGEQFF. CDR3 coding DNA: TGCAGTGCTGGTTTCTTCGGTGAGCAGTTCTTC.

This clonotype was seen repeatedly, ten times or more. The V gene is TRBV28, the J gene TRBJ2-7, with D possibly being TRBD1 (5 bases). The CDR3 is 16 residues long. Germline V gene lookup returns CDR1 MDHEN and CDR2 SYDVKM. The germline V and J ends were trimmed by 3 bases and 7 bases, with 22 bases remaining between them. The CDR3 loop reads CASSFIFRTHSEEQYF. The CDR3 bases are TGTGCCAGCAGTTTTATCTTTAGGACACACAGTGAGGAGCAGTACTTC. Full variable domain (rest looked up from reference TRBV28 and TRBJ2-7): DVKVTQSSRYLVKRTGEKVFLECVQDMDHENMFWYRQDPGLGLRLIYFSYDVKMKEKGDIPEGYSVSREKKERFSLILESASTNQTSMYLCASSFIFRTHSEEQYFGPGTRLTVT.

This clonotype was observed a handful of times. The rearrangement joins TRBV14 to TRBJ2-7; the match to TRBD2 covers 9 bases. Germline CDR1 SGHDN, CDR2 FVKESK. CDR3 length: 16 residues. The trim removed 0 bases at V and 3 bases at J, leaving 6 bases unmatched. CDR3 in amino acids: CASSQDSTSGYYEQYF. CDR3 coding DNA: TGTGCCAGCAGCCAAGATTCGACTAGCGGATACTACGAGCAGTACTTC.

Only a few counts were recorded for this clonotype. The chain is built from TRBV7-2 and TRBJ2-7; 13 bases line up with TRBD2. V shed 2 bases and J 6 bases; nucleotides not matched to a gene: 13. This CDR3 is built from 18 residues. The germline gives CDR1 SGHTA, CDR2 FQGNSA. CDR3 loop: CASSLIVLLAGGPSEQYF. Here the CDR3 DNA reads TGTGCCAGCAGCTTAATTGTTTTACTAGCGGGAGGGCCCTCCGAGCAGTACTTC.